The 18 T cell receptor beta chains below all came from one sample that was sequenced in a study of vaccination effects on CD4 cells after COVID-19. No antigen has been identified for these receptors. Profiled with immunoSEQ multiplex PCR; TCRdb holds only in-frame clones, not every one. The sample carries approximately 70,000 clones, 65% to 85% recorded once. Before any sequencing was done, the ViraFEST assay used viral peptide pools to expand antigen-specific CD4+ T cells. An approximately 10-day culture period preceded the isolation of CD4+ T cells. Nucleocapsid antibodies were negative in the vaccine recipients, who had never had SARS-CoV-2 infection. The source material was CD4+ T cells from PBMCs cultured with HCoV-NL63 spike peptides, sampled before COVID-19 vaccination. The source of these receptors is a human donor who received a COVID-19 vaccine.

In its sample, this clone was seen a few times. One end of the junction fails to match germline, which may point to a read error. The CDR3 region is CASSYSSHPPHF. CDR3 bases: TGTGCCAGCAGTTACTCAAGCCACCCGCCCCACTTC. This rearrangement joins TRBV6-6 to TRBJ2-4; D ambiguous. The CDR3 contains 12 residues. CDR1 is MNHNY and CDR2 is SVGAGI in the germline V gene (reference sequence).

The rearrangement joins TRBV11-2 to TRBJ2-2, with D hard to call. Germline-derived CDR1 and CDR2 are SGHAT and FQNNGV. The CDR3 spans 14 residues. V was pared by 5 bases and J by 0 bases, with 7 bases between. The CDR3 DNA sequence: TGTGCCAGCAGCCCACACGCGAACACCGGGGAGCTGTTTTTT. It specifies CASSPHANTGELFF.

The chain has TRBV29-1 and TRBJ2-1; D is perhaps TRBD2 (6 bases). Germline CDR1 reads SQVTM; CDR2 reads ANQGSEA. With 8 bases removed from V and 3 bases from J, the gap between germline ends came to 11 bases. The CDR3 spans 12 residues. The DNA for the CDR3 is TGCAGCCCGGGGGACGGCTACAATGAGCAGTTCTTC. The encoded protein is CSPGDGYNEQFF.

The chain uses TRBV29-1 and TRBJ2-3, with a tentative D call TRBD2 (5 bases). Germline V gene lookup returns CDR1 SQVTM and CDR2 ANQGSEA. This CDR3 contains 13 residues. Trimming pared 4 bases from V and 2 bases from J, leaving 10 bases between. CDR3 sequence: CSVGTGNTDTQYF. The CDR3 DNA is TGCAGCGTTGGGACTGGGAACACAGATACGCAGTATTTT.

The CDR3 region is CAWSVLWGIIDEQFF. The CDR3 nucleotides are TGTGCCTGGAGTGTACTTTGGGGGATCATCGATGAGCAGTTCTTC. This chain connects TRBV30 to TRBJ2-1, with D perhaps assigned TRBD1 or TRBD2 (5 bases each). In germline, CDR1 is GTSNPN, CDR2 SVGIG (reference sequence). This CDR3 region has 15 residues. V was clipped by 0 bases and J by 8 bases, with 17 bases between them.

This CDR3 reads CASSLGQGSEAFF. CDR3 coding DNA: TGCGCCAGCAGCTTGGGCCAGGGCTCTGAAGCTTTCTTT. J is TRBJ1-1 and V is TRBV5-1, with D perhaps TRBD1 (5 bases). CDR1 is SGHRS and CDR2 is YFSETQ in the germline V gene. Trimming removed 0 bases at V and 6 bases at J, with 9 bases between. The CDR3 has 13 amino acids.

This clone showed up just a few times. CDR3 amino acids: CASSYRGRSNQPQHF. As DNA, the CDR3 is TGTGCCAGCAGTTATAGGGGGCGAAGCAATCAGCCCCAGCATTTT. The genes are TRBV6-5 and TRBJ1-5; the match to TRBD1 covers 7 bases. J lost 1 base, V lost 3 bases, and 3 bases had no gene match. The length of the CDR3 is 15 residues. Germline values: CDR1 MNHEY, CDR2 SVGAGI.

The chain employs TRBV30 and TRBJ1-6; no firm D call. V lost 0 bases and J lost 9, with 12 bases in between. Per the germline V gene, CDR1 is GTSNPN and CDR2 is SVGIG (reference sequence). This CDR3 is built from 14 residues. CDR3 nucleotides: TGTGCCTGGAGTGTACAAGGGTTGAGTTCACCCCTCCACTTT. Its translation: CAWSVQGLSSPLHF.

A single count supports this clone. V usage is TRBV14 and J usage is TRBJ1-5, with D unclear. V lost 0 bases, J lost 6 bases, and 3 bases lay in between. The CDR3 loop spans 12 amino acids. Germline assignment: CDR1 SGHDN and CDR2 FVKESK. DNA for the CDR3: TGTGCCAGCAGCCAAGATCGTCAGCCCCAGCATTTT. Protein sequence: CASSQDRQPQHF.

CDR3 DNA: TGTGCCAGCGGAGTGGTGGGGGGTAGGACAGATACGCAGTATTTT. This gives the protein CASGVVGGRTDTQYF. The chain joins TRBV2 to TRBJ2-3; D perhaps matches TRBD2 (6 bases). This CDR3 comprises 15 residues. V dropped 8 bases and J dropped 3 bases, with 18 bases sitting between them. The germline gives CDR1 SNHLY, CDR2 FYNNEI.

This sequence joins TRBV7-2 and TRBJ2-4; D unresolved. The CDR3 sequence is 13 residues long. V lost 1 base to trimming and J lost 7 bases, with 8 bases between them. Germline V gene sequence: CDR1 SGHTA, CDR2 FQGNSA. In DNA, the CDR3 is TGTGCCAGCAGCTTAGTTCTTGGGAACATTCAGTACTTC. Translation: CASSLVLGNIQYF.

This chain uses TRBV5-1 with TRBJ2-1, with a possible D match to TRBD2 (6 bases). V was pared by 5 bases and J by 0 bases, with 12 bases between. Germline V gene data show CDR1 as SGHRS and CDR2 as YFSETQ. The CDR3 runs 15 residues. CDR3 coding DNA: TGCGCCAGCAGTCAGACGACTAGCTCCTACAATGAGCAGTTCTTC. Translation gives CASSQTTSSYNEQFF.

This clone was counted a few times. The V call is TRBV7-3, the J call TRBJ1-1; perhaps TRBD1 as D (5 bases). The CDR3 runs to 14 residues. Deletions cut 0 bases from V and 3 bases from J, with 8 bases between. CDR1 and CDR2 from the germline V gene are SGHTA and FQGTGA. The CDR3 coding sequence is TGTGCCAGCAGCTTAACCGGGGCAGACACTGAAGCTTTCTTT. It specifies CASSLTGADTEAFF.

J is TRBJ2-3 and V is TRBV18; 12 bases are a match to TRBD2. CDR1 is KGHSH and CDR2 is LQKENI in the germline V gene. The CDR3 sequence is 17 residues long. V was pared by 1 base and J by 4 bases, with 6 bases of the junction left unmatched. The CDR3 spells CASSPRLAGGPSDTQYF. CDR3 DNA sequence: TGTGCCAGCTCACCACGGCTAGCGGGGGGGCCTTCAGATACGCAGTATTTT.

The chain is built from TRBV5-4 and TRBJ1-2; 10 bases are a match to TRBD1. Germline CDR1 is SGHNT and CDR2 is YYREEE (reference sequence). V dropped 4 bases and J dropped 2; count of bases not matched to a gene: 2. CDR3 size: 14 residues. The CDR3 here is CASSPDRGNYGYTF. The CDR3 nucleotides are TGTGCCAGCAGCCCGGACAGGGGGAACTATGGCTACACCTTC.

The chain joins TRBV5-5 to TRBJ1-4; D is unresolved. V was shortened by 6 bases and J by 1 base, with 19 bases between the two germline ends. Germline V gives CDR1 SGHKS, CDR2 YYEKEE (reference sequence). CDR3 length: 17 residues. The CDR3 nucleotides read TGTGCCAGCATCCCATTTCCATTTGAGGGAACTAATGAAAAACTGTTTTTT. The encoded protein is CASIPFPFEGTNEKLFF.

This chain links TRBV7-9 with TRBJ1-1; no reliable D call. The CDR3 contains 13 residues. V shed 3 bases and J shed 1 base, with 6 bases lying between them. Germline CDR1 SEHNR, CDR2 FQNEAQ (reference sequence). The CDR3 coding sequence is TGTGCCAGCAGCTTGAACGGGAACACTGAAGCTTTCTTT. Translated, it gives CASSLNGNTEAFF.

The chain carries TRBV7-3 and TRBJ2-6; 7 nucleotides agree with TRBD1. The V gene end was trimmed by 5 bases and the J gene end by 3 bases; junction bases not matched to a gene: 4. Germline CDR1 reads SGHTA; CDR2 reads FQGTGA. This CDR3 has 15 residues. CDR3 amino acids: CASSPDRDGANVLTF. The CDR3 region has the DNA TGTGCCAGCAGCCCCGACAGGGATGGGGCCAACGTCCTGACTTTC.